The present T cell receptor beta chain was sequenced within a study of blood T cell repertoires in COVID-19. Study as a whole: Acute-phase and convalescent COVID-19 samples originated in the United States, Italy and Spain.

CDR1 and CDR2 from the germline V gene are SGHAT and FQDESV (reference sequence). Unmatched junction bases numbered 6, after V lost 3 bases and J lost 6 bases. The CDR3 is 15 amino acids. All enrollees were roughly 18 to 95 years old and from approximately 24 US areas. The study assigned cohorts using participant-reported clinical history. Clones were read by immunoSEQ multiplex PCR, and TCRdb kept only the in-frame ones, dropping some. The sample includes 200,000 to 250,000 clones, around nine tenths of them seen just once. The sequence was obtained from a woman aged 45-59 years with acute COVID-19. The sequenced sample consisted of PBMCs or T cells enriched from blood (not recorded which). This chain joins TRBV11-1 and TRBJ2-1, with 9 bases that match TRBD2. The CDR3 DNA is TGTGCCAGCAGCTTCGGACTAGCGCTCGTCAATGAGCAGTTCTTC. Translation: CASSFGLALVNEQFF. The complete variable domain, with remaining parts taken from reference TRBV11-1 and TRBJ2-1, reads EAEVAQSPRYKITEKSQAVAFWCDPISGHATLYWYRQILGQGPELLVQFQDESVVDDSQLPKDRFSAERLKGVDSTLKIQPAELGDSAMYLCASSFGLALVNEQFFGPGTRLTVL.